This T cell receptor (beta chain) was sequenced for a study of spatial heterogeneity in lung cancer (dated by TCRdb to between 2019 and 2020). Regarding the research as a whole: More beta-chain than alpha-chain transcripts were consistently detected, likely reflecting higher beta-chain transcript abundance. TCR transcript counts in tumor regions correlated strongly with a T cell transcriptional module score from matched bulk RNA-seq. In the raw uncorrected reads, each unique combination of TCR and UMI appeared more than ten times on average. In non-small cell lung cancer, the study quantitatively compared TCR alpha and beta repertoires across several tumor regions, matched nontumor lung, and blood. The study linked features of the TCR repertoire to counts of nonsynonymous mutations, which were determined by whole-exome sequencing of tumor tissue. Both alpha and beta chains were TCR-sequenced in samples taken at surgery, namely 220 tumor regions, fewer than 80 matched nontumor lung samples and just over 55 PBMC samples.

The time point label for this specimen denotes: sample taken at primary tumor resection. Samples were obtained from around 72 patients with early-stage, untreated non-small cell lung cancer from the lung TRACERx cohort. For TCR sequencing, whole RNA was extracted from tumor and nontumor lung tissue, or from cryopreserved PBMC samples, and no cell sorting was done. Only patients with enough RNA available from two or more tumor regions were chosen for TCR sequencing. Before being selected, tumor and adjacent nontumor lung specimens were reviewed by a lung pathologist. This clonotype was observed many times. What antigen it recognizes has not been identified. No per-base quality is available; no much larger clone lies one base away. Because the library targeted alpha chains, this beta chain is an off-target read whose size means little. CDR1 and CDR2, looked up from the germline V gene (reference sequence), are SEHNR and FQNEAQ. V was cut back by 8 bases and J by 3 bases, leaving a gap of 13 bases between them. Including the terminal cysteine and phenylalanine, the CDR3 comprises 14 residues. Only the CDR3 DNA stays, 42 bases, in frame from base 1.

The method behind the library was 5' RACE. TCRdb names NextSeq 500 as the instrument used. The TCR library protocol attached a unique molecular identifier to each TCR cDNA molecule to allow correction of PCR and sequencing errors. The published analysis was carried out like this. TCR identification, UMI-based error correction and CDR3 extraction were performed with Decombinator tools. TCRs above a frequency of 2 per 1,000, corresponding to the top 1% of the tumor frequency distribution, were defined as expanded. Expanded tumor TCRs were classed as regional if statistically deemed absent (corrected P<0.05) from at least one tumor region, otherwise ubiquitous. Renyi diversity was computed with the R vegan package after each repertoire had been subsampled 100 times to 5,000 TCRs. CDR3 similarity networks were built from amino acid triplet string-kernel similarity, with CDR3s being connected when pairwise similarity was above 0.82. The public reads were reprocessed in TCRdb via fastp at Q25 and MiXCR, keeping in-frame beta chains. Under each unique CDR3 protein, matching rows form one entry showing the most common genes and DNA. It is TCRdb's table, rather than the study itself, that gives the V and J calls and clone size. The sample profile shows 15,000 to 20,000 distinct CDR3 sequences; 6.2% of them were found once. Clones ranked in the top ten supply 6.8% of the sample.

On the study overall, not on this receptor specifically: Confirming at a functional level the hypothesis that regional TCRs recognize regional mutations was considered to require additional single-cell paired TCR alpha and beta sequencing. Counts of ubiquitous and regional expanded TCRs correlated with counts of ubiquitous and regional nonsynonymous mutations, respectively. TCR-seq coverage of tumor T cells was estimated to be only roughly 7% for alpha chains and 13% to 15% for beta chains. The tumor nonsynonymous mutation count correlated with the number of expanded alpha and beta TCRs within the tumor.

The chain employs TRBV7-9 and TRBJ2-2, with TRBD2 perhaps the D gene, on 6 matching bases. The clonotype was recovered from a male donor with early-stage non-small cell lung cancer. Sequencing used lung tumor tissue, obtained at surgery. Here is the DNA: TGTGCCAGCCACCTCTCGGGGGACACCGGGGAGCTGTTTTTT. Translated, it reads CASHLSGDTGELFF.